Below, one T cell receptor beta chain is given with its context. Antigen: not known. The sample's time point: blood 2 weeks post-SBRT. Described treatment: 15 Gy SBRT to primary tumor, nephrectomy 4 weeks later. The sample comes from a study of radiation and T cells in renal cell carcinoma. Germline assignment: CDR1 SGDLS and CDR2 YYNGEE. The J segment lost 6 bases and the V segment lost 3 bases, leaving 5 bases of the junction unmatched. The CDR3 is 15 amino acids. Findings of the study overall: Without pretreatment biopsies, baseline tumor clonotype presence was undetermined. In blood, top tumor clones expanded by 2 weeks, shrinking by 4.

The protocol was immunoSEQ multiplex PCR, while the TCRdb copy is restricted to in-frame clones and leaves out a portion. The repertoire holds about 130,000 clones, more than 75% seen once, with 4.5% to 7.5% in the top ten. The rearrangement links TRBV9 to TRBJ2-2, with 10 bases identical to TRBD2. Sequenced material: blood, taken from a patient whose treatment included radiotherapy and nephrectomy. This receptor was identified in a woman aged 65 to 85 with renal cell carcinoma. The CDR3 nucleotides read TGTGCCAGCAGCGCCCTAGCGGGGGTGGCCGGGGAGCTGTTTTTT. Amino acids: CASSALAGVAGELFF.